The rows below give T cell receptor beta chains drawn from one sample of a study of blood T cell repertoires in COVID-19. Produced via immunoSEQ multiplex PCR; TCRdb's table is partial and in-frame only. The sample consists of under 400,000 clones, 80% to 90% of them appearing once. The specimen sequenced was PBMCs or T cells enriched from blood (not recorded which). The receptor set was obtained from a man aged 40-55 years in a cohort exposed to, infected with or recovered from COVID-19 (not recorded which). CDR3s include the opening cysteine and the closing phenylalanine or tryptophan.

v_gene: TRBV6-5
CDR3aa: CASSLQGNEQYF

v_gene: TRBV7-8
CDR3aa: CASSDSGRRRADTQYF

v_gene: TRBV5-1
CDR3aa: CASRAGTGPHTEAFF

v_gene: TRBV5-5
CDR3aa: CASSLVAGISYEQYF

v_gene: TRBV19
CDR3aa: CASRQDRANEKLFF

v_gene: TRBV7-9
CDR3aa: CASSWRDRNTEAFF

v_gene: TRBV16
CDR3aa: CASSLFGQGRNEQFF

v_gene: TRBV29-1
CDR3aa: CSVLQGLGTSGSEQYF

v_gene: TRBV19
CDR3aa: CATNRGGEQYF

v_gene: TRBV24-1
CDR3aa: CATYFLAGGTQYF

v_gene: TRBV6-5
CDR3aa: CASSGLGGRSYEQYF

v_gene: TRBV24-1
CDR3aa: CATSDPNPGTSGRPEQFF

v_gene: TRBV5-1
CDR3aa: CASSSDRFGQTEAFF

v_gene: TRBV11-3
CDR3aa: CASSSGLMGLNEQFF

v_gene: TRBV2
CDR3aa: CASSLSGNTEAFF

v_gene: TRBV30
CDR3aa: CAWAGQGRQPQHF

v_gene: TRBV27
CDR3aa: CASSLKITSSYEQYF

v_gene: TRBV27
CDR3aa: CASSALSSYEQYF

v_gene: TRBV3-1/TRBV3-2
CDR3aa: CASSPPGLSNYGYTF

v_gene: TRBV12-3/TRBV12-4
CDR3aa: CASTGTVTEAFF

v_gene: TRBV19
CDR3aa: CASIYNTEAFF

v_gene: TRBV19
CDR3aa: CASSTNRDIYGYTF

v_gene: TRBV6-5
CDR3aa: CASRAGTVDSPLHF

v_gene: TRBV7-3
CDR3aa: CASSLDRANSYNEQFF

v_gene: TRBV13
CDR3aa: CASSPKGLAAYNEQFF

v_gene: TRBV19
CDR3aa: CASSHPGKQGSYEQYF

v_gene: TRBV29-1
CDR3aa: CSVATGGMSGTEAFF

v_gene: TRBV4-1
CDR3aa: CASSQDRRSGYTF

v_gene: TRBV10-1
CDR3aa: CASSDGHIDEQFF

v_gene: TRBV5-5
CDR3aa: CASSLEDRTYTQYF

v_gene: TRBV5-1
CDR3aa: CASSSPKGVMNTEAFF

v_gene: TRBV2
CDR3aa: CASSEARVIGQPQHF

v_gene: TRBV3-1/TRBV3-2
CDR3aa: CASSQASGAQYF

v_gene: TRBV10-3
CDR3aa: CAIRDSGEQYF

v_gene: TRBV5-1
CDR3aa: CASSPVTSGSAYEQYF

v_gene: TRBV7-3
CDR3aa: CASSLRVTGELFF

v_gene: TRBV13
CDR3aa: CASSSIASGSDEQFF

v_gene: TRBV5-1
CDR3aa: CASSLLGQTYEQYF

v_gene: TRBV6-5
CDR3aa: CAGRQGNTGELFF

v_gene: TRBV5-1
CDR3aa: CASSLEQGHEQYF

v_gene: TRBV5-8
CDR3aa: CASSLGAGRGRLNTEAFF

v_gene: TRBV14
CDR3aa: CASSQGGGITEAFF

v_gene: TRBV30
CDR3aa: CAWSHRESQPQHF

v_gene: TRBV19
CDR3aa: CATSPSTDTQYF

v_gene: TRBV2
CDR3aa: CATALEINEKLFF

v_gene: TRBV5-1
CDR3aa: CASSATTTNEKLFF

v_gene: TRBV2
CDR3aa: CASSDIGRGNTEAFF

v_gene: TRBV5-5
CDR3aa: CASSLLQGNEQFF

v_gene: TRBV28
CDR3aa: CASRTGTGGIDEQFF

v_gene: TRBV7-9
CDR3aa: CASSPSVIQETQYF

v_gene: TRBV7-6
CDR3aa: CASSLAASGRPGELFF

v_gene: TRBV14
CDR3aa: CASSRQGVETQYF

v_gene: TRBV10-3
CDR3aa: CAISIGTGDQPQHF

v_gene: TRBV27
CDR3aa: CASSLYGAVGYEQYF

v_gene: TRBV6-1
CDR3aa: CASSEVEGTEAFF

v_gene: TRBV7-2
CDR3aa: CASSLRAGGLNEQFF